The entry that follows covers one T cell receptor (beta chain) sequence. The specificity of this receptor is unknown. Base qualities are not provided; no much larger clone lies one nucleotide away. CDR1 LGHNA and CDR2 YSLEER are derived from the germline V gene. The CDR3 spans 15 residues, from the cysteine through the phenylalanine. The read is trimmed to its CDR3 DNA, 45 bases read in frame from base 1. The junction shows trimming of 0 bases on V and 3 bases on J, and the gene matches do not reach 1 base of it. These data are taken from a study of control samples from healthy donors and cancer patients (TCRdb year 2020). Libraries were made using the immunoSEQ multiplex PCR assay. Not all clones reach the TCRdb copy of this immuneACCESS table, which keeps in-frame sequences only. Checked studies attribute under half of the gap to unresolved V genes and leave the rest unexplained. This sample gives 150,000 or so clones in total; over 85% of them show up just once. Under 8.5% of the sample rests with the top ten.

Recombination connected TRBV4-3 to TRBJ1-3; a stretch of 8 junction bases matches TRBD1. The sample was blood. The receptor's source is a woman in her 40s in good health. In nucleotides, the sequence is TGCGCCAGCAGCCAAGAGACAGGGGTTGGAAACACCATATATTTT. Its product reads: CASSQETGVGNTIYF.